This T cell receptor (beta chain) appears in the sequencing data of a study of PD-1 blockade in mismatch repair-deficient tumors. This clone was found once. This CDR3 comprises 16 residues. The V and J ends lost 0 bases and 2 bases, in that order; junction bases with no gene match: 7. Germline V gene lookup returns CDR1 SGHNT and CDR2 YYREEE (reference sequence). TCR sequencing covered a few patients who responded to pembrolizumab. Measured with immunoSEQ multiplex PCR; TCRdb has only the in-frame clones, and not every one. This table holds roughly 130,000 clones, 88% found once. The sequence was obtained from an adult with mismatch repair-deficient cancer. Sequences were derived from peripheral blood, sampled roughly 70 weeks after starting pembrolizumab. This chain joins TRBV5-4 and TRBJ2-7; 8 bases map to TRBD2. The CDR3 sequence is CASSLDGREGAYEQYF. CDR3 nucleotide sequence: TGTGCCAGCAGCTTGGACGGGAGGGAGGGCGCCTACGAGCAGTACTTC.